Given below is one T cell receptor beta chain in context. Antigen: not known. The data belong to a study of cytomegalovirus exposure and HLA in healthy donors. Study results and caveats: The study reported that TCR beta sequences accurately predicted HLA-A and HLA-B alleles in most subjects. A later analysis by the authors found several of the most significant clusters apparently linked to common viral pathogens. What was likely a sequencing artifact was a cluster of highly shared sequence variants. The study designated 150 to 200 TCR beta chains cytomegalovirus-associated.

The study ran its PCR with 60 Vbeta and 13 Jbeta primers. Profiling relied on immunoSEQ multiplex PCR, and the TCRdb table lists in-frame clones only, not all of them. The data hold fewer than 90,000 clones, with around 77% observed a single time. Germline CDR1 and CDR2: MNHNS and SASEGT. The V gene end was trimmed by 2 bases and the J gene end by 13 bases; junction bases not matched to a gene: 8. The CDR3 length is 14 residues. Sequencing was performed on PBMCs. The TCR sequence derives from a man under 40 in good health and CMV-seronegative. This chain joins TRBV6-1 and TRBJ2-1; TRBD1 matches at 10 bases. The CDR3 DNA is TGTGCCAGCAGTGAATTCGGGACAGGGGAGAATCAGTTCTTC. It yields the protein CASSEFGTGENQFF.